This TCR beta chain was recovered during a study of cytomegalovirus exposure and HLA in healthy donors. When sampled, the donors appeared nominally healthy, though they likely had unrecorded immune exposures. This clone was counted once. PCR amplification relied on 60 Vbeta primers (plus 13 Jbeta primers). This table comes from immunoSEQ multiplex PCR, and its TCRdb copy is limited to in-frame clones, with some not included. The table has some 140,000 clones, around 85% seen once; the top ten hold approximately 6.7%. The source of this sequence is a woman between 25 and 40 years old in good health and CMV-seropositive. Specimen: PBMCs.

The CDR3 DNA follows: TGTGCCAGTAGTATGGGGCAGAAGAACACTGAAGCTTTCTTT. This encodes CASSMGQKNTEAFF. The V and J genes are TRBV19 and TRBJ1-1, with a possible D match to TRBD1 (5 bases). CDR1 and CDR2 from the germline V gene are LNHDA and SQIVND (reference sequence). Between the trimmed V and J ends, which lost 3 bases and 1 base, there was a span of 9 bases. The CDR3 runs 14 residues.